Listed below are T cell receptor beta chains from one sample, sequenced in a study of cytomegalovirus exposure and HLA in healthy donors. Sequencing used immunoSEQ multiplex PCR; TCRdb keeps in-frame clones, though not all of them. The table shows fewer than 100,000 clones, with around 82% occurring only once. What was sequenced was PBMCs. The receptor source for this set is a male donor in good health and CMV-seronegative. Each CDR3 is given with its conserved first and last residue. A D gene is named only where the DNA matches it firmly. Expanded clones are given a class, and other clones once, few, many or no size at all.

d_gene: TRBD1
abundance: .
j_gene: TRBJ1-1
v_gene: TRBV4-1
CDR3nt: TGCGCCAGCAGCCAAGGATTGGGACAGGGGAGGTACCGTGAAGCTTTCTTT
CDR3aa: CASSQGLGQGRYREAFF

d_gene: TRBD1
abundance: .
j_gene: TRBJ2-3
v_gene: TRBV6-5
CDR3nt: TGTGCCAGCAGTATGCGGACAGGGAGCACAGATACGCAGTATTTT
CDR3aa: CASSMRTGSTDTQYF

d_gene: TRBD2
abundance: few
j_gene: TRBJ2-5
v_gene: TRBV6-5
CDR3nt: TGTGCCAGCAGTTACCGCGGGGGGGCGGAGACCCAGTACTTC
CDR3aa: CASSYRGGAETQYF

d_gene: TRBD1
abundance: .
j_gene: TRBJ1-3
v_gene: TRBV9
CDR3nt: TGTGCCAGCAGCCAGGGGGGACAGCTCTCTGGAAACACCATATATTTT
CDR3aa: CASSQGGQLSGNTIYF

d_gene: .
abundance: .
j_gene: TRBJ1-5
v_gene: TRBV2
CDR3nt: TGTGCCAGCAGTGAAGGGCGGCAGCCCCAGCATTTT
CDR3aa: CASSEGRQPQHF

d_gene: .
abundance: .
j_gene: TRBJ2-3
v_gene: TRBV10-3
CDR3nt: TGTGCCATCAAGTCGCAGGGTGCCACAGATACGCAGTATTTT
CDR3aa: CAIKSQGATDTQYF

d_gene: TRBD2
abundance: .
j_gene: TRBJ2-7
v_gene: TRBV5-1
CDR3nt: TGCGCCAGCAGCACCGGACTAGCGGAGCTAGACGAGCAGTACTTC
CDR3aa: CASSTGLAELDEQYF

d_gene: TRBD1
abundance: .
j_gene: TRBJ2-7
v_gene: TRBV2
CDR3nt: TGTGCCAGCAGTAAGGACAGGGGGCACTACGAGCAGTACTTC
CDR3aa: CASSKDRGHYEQYF

d_gene: TRBD2
abundance: .
j_gene: TRBJ2-2
v_gene: TRBV5-4
CDR3nt: TGTGCCAGCAGCTTGATGGGACTAGCGGGAGCTCAGGCCGGGGAGCTGTTTTTT
CDR3aa: CASSLMGLAGAQAGELFF

d_gene: .
abundance: once
j_gene: TRBJ1-3
v_gene: TRBV6-1
CDR3nt: TGTGCCAGCAGTGAAGCCGGGTTAGGAAACACCATATATTTT
CDR3aa: CASSEAGLGNTIYF

d_gene: .
abundance: .
j_gene: TRBJ1-1
v_gene: TRBV10-2
CDR3nt: TGCGCCAGCAGTGAGTCGGGGGGATGGAACACTGAAGCTTTCTTT
CDR3aa: CASSESGGWNTEAFF

d_gene: .
abundance: .
j_gene: TRBJ1-1
v_gene: TRBV19
CDR3nt: TGTGCCAGTAGTGAGGGAGGGAACACTGAAGCTTTCTTT
CDR3aa: CASSEGGNTEAFF

d_gene: .
abundance: .
j_gene: TRBJ2-5
v_gene: TRBV19
CDR3nt: TGTGCCAGTAGTTCACTTTTAGAGACATCGGAGACCCAGTACTTC
CDR3aa: CASSSLLETSETQYF

d_gene: .
abundance: .
j_gene: TRBJ1-5
v_gene: TRBV28
CDR3nt: TGTGCCAGCAGGGTCGAGGGGGGCAATCAGCCCCAGCATTTT
CDR3aa: CASRVEGGNQPQHF

d_gene: .
abundance: few
j_gene: TRBJ2-5
v_gene: TRBV7-6
CDR3nt: TGTGCCAGCAGCGATCGGGAGACCCAGTACTTC
CDR3aa: CASSDRETQYF

d_gene: TRBD1
abundance: .
j_gene: TRBJ2-7
v_gene: TRBV2
CDR3nt: TGTGCCAGCAGAGATAGGACAGGGGGCTCCTACGAGCAGTACTTC
CDR3aa: CASRDRTGGSYEQYF

d_gene: TRBD1
abundance: .
j_gene: TRBJ2-7
v_gene: TRBV19
CDR3nt: TGTGCCAGTAGTATGGGGCAGGGGGTCCCCTACGAGCAGTACTTC
CDR3aa: CASSMGQGVPYEQYF

d_gene: TRBD1
abundance: few
j_gene: TRBJ1-5
v_gene: TRBV7-9
CDR3nt: TGTGCCAGCAGCTTAGCGGACAGGGGTTATAGCAATCAGCCCCAGCATTTT
CDR3aa: CASSLADRGYSNQPQHF

d_gene: TRBD1
abundance: .
j_gene: TRBJ1-4
v_gene: TRBV11-2
CDR3nt: TGTGCCAGCAGCCGATTAATTTCGGACAGGGGCGAAAAACCGTTTTTT
CDR3aa: CASSRLISDRGEKPFF

d_gene: .
abundance: .
j_gene: TRBJ1-3
v_gene: TRBV7-3
CDR3nt: TGTGCCAGCAGCTTAGAGACAGCCTCTGGAAACACCATATATTTT
CDR3aa: CASSLETASGNTIYF

d_gene: .
abundance: .
j_gene: TRBJ2-7
v_gene: TRBV6-5
CDR3nt: TGTGCCAGCAGTTACTCGGTGCGGCAGGGGATATACGAGCAGTACTTC
CDR3aa: CASSYSVRQGIYEQYF

d_gene: .
abundance: .
j_gene: TRBJ1-3
v_gene: TRBV2
CDR3nt: TGTGCCAGCAGTGAATACGGGTTGGCCGGAAACACCATATATTTT
CDR3aa: CASSEYGLAGNTIYF

d_gene: TRBD1
abundance: .
j_gene: TRBJ2-2
v_gene: TRBV29-1
CDR3nt: TGCAGCGTTGGGACAGGGTTTAGGACCGGGGAGCTGTTTTTT
CDR3aa: CSVGTGFRTGELFF

d_gene: .
abundance: .
j_gene: TRBJ2-5
v_gene: TRBV4-3
CDR3nt: TGCGCCAGCAGCCAAGGGACAGTCCAAGAGACCCAGTACTTC
CDR3aa: CASSQGTVQETQYF

d_gene: TRBD1
abundance: .
j_gene: TRBJ2-5
v_gene: TRBV30
CDR3nt: TGTGCCTGGAGCGCACACAGGGGTGAGACCCAGTACTTC
CDR3aa: CAWSAHRGETQYF

d_gene: .
abundance: .
j_gene: TRBJ2-5
v_gene: TRBV10-3
CDR3nt: TGTGCCATCAGTTCCCTCGGCCTCGGGGAGCAGTACTTC
CDR3aa: CAISSLGLGEQYF